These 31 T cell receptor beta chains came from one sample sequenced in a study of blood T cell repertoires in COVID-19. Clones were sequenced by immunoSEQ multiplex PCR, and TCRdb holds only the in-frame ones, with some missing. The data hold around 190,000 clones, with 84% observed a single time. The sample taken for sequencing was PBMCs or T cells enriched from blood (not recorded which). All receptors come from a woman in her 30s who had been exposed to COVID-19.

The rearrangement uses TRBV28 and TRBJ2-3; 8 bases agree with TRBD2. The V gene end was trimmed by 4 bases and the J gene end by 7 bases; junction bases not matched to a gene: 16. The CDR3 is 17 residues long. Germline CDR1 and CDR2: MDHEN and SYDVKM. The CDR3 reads CASSSPLVAGPSHTQYF. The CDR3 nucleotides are TGTGCCAGCAGTTCCCCCTTGGTAGCGGGGCCCTCCCATACGCAGTATTTT.

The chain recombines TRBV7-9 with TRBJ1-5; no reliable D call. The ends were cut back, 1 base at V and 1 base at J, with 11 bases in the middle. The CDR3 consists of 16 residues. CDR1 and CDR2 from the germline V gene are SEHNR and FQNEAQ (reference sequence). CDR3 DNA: TGTGCCAGCAGCTTAGATGGTCCGAGAAGCAATCAGCCCCAGCATTTT. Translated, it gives CASSLDGPRSNQPQHF.

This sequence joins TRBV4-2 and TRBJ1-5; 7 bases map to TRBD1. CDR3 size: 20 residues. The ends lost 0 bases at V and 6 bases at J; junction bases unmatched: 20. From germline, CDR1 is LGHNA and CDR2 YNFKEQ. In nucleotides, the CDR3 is TGTGCCAGCAGCCAAGATGTTTTTCGATCCGGGACAGCCCGGGGTCAGCCCCAGCATTTT. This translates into CASSQDVFRSGTARGQPQHF.

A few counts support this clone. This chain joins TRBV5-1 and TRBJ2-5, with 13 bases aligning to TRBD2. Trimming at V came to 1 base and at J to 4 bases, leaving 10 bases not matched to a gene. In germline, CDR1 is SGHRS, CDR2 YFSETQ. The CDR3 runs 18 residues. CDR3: CASSLSGTSGGARETQYF. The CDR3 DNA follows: TGCGCCAGCAGCTTGTCCGGAACTAGCGGGGGGGCCAGAGAGACCCAGTACTTC.

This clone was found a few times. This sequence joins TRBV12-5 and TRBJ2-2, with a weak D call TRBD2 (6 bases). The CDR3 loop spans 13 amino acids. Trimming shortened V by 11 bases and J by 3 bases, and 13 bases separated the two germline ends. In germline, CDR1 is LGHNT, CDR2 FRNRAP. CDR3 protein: CAGTREDTGELFF. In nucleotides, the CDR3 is TGTGCTGGGACCAGGGAGGACACCGGGGAGCTGTTTTTT.

CDR3 sequence: CATSRDSSSGNTIYF. CDR3 in DNA: TGTGCCACCAGCAGAGACTCTAGCTCTGGAAACACCATATATTTT. The J gene is TRBJ1-3, the V gene TRBV15; D ambiguous. The V end was cut by 0 bases, the J end by 0 bases, with 6 bases between. This CDR3 is 15 amino acids long. CDR1 LNHNV and CDR2 YYDKDF come from the germline V gene (reference sequence).

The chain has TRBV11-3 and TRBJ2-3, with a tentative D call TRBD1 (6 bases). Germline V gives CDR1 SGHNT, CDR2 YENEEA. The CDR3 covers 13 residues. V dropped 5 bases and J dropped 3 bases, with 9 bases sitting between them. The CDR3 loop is CASSQGTTDTQYF. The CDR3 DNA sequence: TGTGCCAGCAGCCAAGGGACAACAGATACGCAGTATTTT.

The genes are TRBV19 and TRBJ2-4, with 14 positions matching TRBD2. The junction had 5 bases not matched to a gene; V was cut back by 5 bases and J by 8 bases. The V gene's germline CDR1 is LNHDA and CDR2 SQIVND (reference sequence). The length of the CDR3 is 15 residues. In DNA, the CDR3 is TGTGCCAGTAGTTGGACTAGCGGGGGGATGGACATTCAGTACTTC. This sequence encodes CASSWTSGGMDIQYF.

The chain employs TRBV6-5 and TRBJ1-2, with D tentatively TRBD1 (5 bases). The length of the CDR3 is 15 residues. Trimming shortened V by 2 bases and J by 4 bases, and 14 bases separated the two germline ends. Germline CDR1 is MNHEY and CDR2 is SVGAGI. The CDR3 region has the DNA TGTGCCAGCAGTTACGGGGGAGGGTGGGGCTATGGCTACACCTTC. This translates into CASSYGGGWGYGYTF.

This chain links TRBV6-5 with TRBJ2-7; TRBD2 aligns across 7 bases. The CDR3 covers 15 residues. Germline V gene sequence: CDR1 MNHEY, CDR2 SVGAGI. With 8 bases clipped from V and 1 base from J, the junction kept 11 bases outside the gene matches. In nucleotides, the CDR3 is TGTGCCAGCGCCCCTCTTGGGGGGGGTTCCTACGAGCAGTACTTC. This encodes CASAPLGGGSYEQYF.

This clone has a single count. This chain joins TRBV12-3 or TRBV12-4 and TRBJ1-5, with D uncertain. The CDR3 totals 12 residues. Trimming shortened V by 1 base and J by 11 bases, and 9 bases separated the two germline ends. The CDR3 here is CASSLGDVAQHF. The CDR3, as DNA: TGTGCCAGCAGTTTAGGAGATGTAGCCCAGCATTTT.

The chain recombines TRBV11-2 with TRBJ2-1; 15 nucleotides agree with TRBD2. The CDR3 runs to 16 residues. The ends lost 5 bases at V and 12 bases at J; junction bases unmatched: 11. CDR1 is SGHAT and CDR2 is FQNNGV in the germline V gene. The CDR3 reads CASSPGLAGGAIGQFF. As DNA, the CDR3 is TGTGCCAGCAGCCCCGGACTAGCGGGGGGGGCTATCGGGCAGTTCTTC.

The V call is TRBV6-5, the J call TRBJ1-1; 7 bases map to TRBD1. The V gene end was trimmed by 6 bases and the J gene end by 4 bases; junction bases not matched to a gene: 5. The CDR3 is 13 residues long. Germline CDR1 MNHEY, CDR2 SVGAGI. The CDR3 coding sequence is TGTGCCAGCAGAAAAACAGGGGTCACTGAAGCTTTCTTT. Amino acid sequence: CASRKTGVTEAFF.

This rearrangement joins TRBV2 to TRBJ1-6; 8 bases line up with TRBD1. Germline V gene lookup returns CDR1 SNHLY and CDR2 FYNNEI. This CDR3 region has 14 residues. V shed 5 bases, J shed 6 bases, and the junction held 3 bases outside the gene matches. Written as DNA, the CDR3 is TGTGCCAGCAGTCGGGGACAGGTTAATTCACCCCTCCACTTT. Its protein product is CASSRGQVNSPLHF.

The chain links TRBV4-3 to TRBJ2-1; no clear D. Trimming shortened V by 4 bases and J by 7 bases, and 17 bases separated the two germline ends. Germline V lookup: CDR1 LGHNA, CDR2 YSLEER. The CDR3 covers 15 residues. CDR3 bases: TGCGCCAGCAGCCCGGAGATACGCTTAATGAATGAGCAGTTCTTC. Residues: CASSPEIRLMNEQFF.

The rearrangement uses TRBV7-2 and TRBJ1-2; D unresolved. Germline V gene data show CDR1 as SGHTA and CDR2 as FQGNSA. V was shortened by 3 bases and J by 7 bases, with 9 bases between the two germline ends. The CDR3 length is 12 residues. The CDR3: CASSFSVRGYTF. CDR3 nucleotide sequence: TGTGCCAGCAGCTTTTCAGTACGTGGCTACACCTTC.

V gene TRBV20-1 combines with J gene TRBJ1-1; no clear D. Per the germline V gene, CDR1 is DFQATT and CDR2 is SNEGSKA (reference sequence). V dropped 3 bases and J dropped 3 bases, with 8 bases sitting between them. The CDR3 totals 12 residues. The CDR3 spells CSASKGDTEAFF. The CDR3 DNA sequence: TGCAGTGCTAGTAAGGGAGACACTGAAGCTTTCTTT.

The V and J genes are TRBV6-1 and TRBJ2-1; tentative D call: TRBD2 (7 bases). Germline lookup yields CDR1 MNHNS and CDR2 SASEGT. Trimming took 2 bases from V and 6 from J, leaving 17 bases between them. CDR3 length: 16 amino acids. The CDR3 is CASSESWGGHLNEQFF. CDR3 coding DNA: TGTGCCAGCAGTGAATCGTGGGGGGGCCATCTCAATGAGCAGTTCTTC.

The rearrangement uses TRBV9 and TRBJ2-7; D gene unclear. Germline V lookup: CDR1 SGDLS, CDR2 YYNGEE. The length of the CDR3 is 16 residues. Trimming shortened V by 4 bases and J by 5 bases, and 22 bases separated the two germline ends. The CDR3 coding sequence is TGTGCCAGCAGCTCCACAAACCTGCCCCCATTCCACGAGCAGTACTTC. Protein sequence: CASSSTNLPPFHEQYF.

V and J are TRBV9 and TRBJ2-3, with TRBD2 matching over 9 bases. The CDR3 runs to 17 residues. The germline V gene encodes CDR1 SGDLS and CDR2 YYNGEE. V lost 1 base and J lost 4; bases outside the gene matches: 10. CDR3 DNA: TGTGCCAGCAGCGTACGCCCCCTAGCGGGGCGGTCAGATACGCAGTATTTT. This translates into CASSVRPLAGRSDTQYF.

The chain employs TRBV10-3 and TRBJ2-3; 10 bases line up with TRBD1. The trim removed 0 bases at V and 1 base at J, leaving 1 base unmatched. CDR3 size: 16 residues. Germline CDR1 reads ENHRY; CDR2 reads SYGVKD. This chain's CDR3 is CAISESDRGGTDTQYF. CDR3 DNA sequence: TGTGCCATCAGTGAGTCGGACAGGGGGGGCACAGATACGCAGTATTTT.

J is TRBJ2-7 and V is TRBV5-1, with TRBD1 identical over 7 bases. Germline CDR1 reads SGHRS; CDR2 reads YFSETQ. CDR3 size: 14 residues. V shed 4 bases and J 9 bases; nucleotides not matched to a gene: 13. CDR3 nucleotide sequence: TGCGCCAGCAGCAATGAGTTGAGGGGGCGAAGGCAGTACTTC. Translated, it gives CASSNELRGRRQYF. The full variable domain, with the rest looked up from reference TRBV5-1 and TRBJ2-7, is KAGVTQTPRYLIKTRGQQVTLSCSPISGHRSVSWYQQTPGQGLQFLFEYFSETQRNKGNFPGRFSGRQFSNSRSEMNVSTLELGDSALYLCASSNELRGRRQYFGPGTRLTVT.

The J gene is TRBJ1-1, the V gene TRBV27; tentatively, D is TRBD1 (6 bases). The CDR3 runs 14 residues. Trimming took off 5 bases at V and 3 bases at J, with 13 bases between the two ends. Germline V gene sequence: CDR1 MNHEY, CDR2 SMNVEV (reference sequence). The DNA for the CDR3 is TGTGCCAGCAGTAGCGGGGGGCTTTACACTGAAGCTTTCTTT. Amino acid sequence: CASSSGGLYTEAFF.

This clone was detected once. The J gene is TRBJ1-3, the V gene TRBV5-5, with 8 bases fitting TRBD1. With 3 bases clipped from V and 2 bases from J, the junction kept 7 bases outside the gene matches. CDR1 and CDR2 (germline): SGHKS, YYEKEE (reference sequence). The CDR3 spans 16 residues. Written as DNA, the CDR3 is TGTGCCAGCAGCTGGGCGAGGACAGGGACTGGAAACACCATATATTTT. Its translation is CASSWARTGTGNTIYF.

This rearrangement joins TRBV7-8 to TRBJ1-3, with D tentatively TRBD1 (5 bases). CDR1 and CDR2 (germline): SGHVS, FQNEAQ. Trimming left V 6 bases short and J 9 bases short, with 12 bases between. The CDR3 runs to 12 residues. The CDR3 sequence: CASRPDRGTIYF. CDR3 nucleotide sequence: TGTGCCAGCAGACCTGATAGGGGCACCATATATTTT.

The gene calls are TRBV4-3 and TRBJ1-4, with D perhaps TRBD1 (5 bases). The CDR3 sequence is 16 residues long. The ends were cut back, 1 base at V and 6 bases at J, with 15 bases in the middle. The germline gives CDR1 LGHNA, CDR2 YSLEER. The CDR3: CASSQGTGGYDEKLFF. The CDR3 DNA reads TGCGCCAGCAGCCAAGGCACGGGGGGGTACGATGAAAAACTGTTTTTT.

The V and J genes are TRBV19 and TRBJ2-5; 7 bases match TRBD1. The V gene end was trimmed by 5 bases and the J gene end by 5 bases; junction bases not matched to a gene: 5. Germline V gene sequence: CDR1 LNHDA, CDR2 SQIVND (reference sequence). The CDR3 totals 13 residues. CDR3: CASSETGTETQYF. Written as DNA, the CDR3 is TGTGCCAGTAGTGAGACAGGGACCGAGACCCAGTACTTC.

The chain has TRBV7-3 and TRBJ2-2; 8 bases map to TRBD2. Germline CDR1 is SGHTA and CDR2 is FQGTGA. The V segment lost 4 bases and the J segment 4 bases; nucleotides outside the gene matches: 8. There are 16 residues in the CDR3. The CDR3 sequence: CASSSNGGAATGELFF. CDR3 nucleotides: TGTGCCAGCAGCTCAAACGGGGGGGCCGCCACCGGGGAGCTGTTTTTT.

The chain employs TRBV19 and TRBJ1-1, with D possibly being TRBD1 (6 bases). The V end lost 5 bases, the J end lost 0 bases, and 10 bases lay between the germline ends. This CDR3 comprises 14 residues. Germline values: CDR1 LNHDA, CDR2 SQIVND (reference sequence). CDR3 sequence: CASSGTRMNTEAFF. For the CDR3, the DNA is TGTGCCAGTAGTGGGACAAGGATGAACACTGAAGCTTTCTTT.

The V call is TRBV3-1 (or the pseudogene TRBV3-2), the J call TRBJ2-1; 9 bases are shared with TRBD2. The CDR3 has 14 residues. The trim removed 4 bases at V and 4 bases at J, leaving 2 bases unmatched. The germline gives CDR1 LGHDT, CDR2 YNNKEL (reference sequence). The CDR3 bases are TGTGCCAGCAGCCGCGGGGGGGGTTACAATGAGCAGTTCTTC. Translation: CASSRGGGYNEQFF.

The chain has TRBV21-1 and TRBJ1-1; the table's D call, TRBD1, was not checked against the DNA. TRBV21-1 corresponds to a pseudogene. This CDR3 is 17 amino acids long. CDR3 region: CASRKEWSTGLNTEAFF. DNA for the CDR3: TGTGCCAGCAGGAAAGAGTGGTCGACAGGGTTGAACACTGAAGCTTTCTTT.